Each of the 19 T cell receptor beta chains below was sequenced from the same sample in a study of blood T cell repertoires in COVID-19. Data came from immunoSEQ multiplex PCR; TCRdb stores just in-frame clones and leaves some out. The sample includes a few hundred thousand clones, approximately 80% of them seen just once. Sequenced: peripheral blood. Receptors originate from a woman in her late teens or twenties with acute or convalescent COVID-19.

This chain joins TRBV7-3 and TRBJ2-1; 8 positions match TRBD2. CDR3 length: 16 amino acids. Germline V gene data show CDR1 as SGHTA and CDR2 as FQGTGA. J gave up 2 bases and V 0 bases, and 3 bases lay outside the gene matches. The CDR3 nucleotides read TGTGCCAGCAGCTTAACTAGCGGGACCACCTACAATGAGCAGTTCTTC. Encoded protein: CASSLTSGTTYNEQFF.

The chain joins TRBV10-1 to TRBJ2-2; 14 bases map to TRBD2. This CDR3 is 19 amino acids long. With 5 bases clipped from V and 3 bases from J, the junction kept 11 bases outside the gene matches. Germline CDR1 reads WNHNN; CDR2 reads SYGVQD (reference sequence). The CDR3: CASSSGLAGALGDTGELFF. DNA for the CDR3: TGCGCCAGCAGTTCGGGACTAGCGGGAGCTTTAGGGGACACCGGGGAGCTGTTTTTT.

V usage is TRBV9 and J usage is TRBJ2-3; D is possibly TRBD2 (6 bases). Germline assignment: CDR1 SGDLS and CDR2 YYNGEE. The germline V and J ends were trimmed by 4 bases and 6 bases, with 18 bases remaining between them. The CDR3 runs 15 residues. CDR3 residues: CASSTGPPGADTQYF. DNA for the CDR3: TGTGCCAGCAGCACAGGACCCCCGGGAGCGGATACGCAGTATTTT.

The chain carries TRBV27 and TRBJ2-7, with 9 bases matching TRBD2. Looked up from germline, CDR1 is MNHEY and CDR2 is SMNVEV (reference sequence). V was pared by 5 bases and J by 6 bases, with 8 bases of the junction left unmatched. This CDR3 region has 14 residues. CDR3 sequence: CASSPSAGGAEQYF. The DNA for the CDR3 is TGTGCCAGCAGTCCATCGGCGGGAGGGGCCGAGCAGTACTTC.

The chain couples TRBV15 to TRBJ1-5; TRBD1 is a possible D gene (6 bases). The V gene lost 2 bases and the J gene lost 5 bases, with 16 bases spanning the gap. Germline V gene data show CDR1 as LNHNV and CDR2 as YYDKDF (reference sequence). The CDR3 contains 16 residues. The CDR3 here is CATSRSQGTPHQPQHF. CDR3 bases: TGTGCCACCAGCAGATCTCAAGGGACACCTCATCAGCCCCAGCATTTT.

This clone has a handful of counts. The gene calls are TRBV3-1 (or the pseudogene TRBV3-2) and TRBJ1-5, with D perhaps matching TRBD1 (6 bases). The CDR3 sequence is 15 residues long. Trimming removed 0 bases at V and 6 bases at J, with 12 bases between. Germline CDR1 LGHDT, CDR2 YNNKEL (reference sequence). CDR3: CASSQDGTHRQPQHF. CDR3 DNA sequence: TGTGCCAGCAGCCAAGATGGGACACACCGTCAGCCCCAGCATTTT.

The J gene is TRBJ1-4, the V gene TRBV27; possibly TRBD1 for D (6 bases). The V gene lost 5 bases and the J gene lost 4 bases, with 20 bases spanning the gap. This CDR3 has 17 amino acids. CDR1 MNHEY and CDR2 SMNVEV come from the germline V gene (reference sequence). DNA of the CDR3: TGTGCCAGCAGTCCCTTCGGGACAACCATCATTAATGAAAAACTGTTTTTT. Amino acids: CASSPFGTTIINEKLFF.

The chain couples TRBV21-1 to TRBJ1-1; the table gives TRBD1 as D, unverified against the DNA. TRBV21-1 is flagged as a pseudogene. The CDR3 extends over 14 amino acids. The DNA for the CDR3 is TGTGCCAGCAGCAAAGACGGGACAGAGACTGAAGCTTTCTTT. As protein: CASSKDGTETEAFF.

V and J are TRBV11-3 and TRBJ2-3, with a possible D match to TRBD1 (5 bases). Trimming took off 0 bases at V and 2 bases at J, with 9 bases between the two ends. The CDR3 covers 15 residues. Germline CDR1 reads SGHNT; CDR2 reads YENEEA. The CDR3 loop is CASSLEGAHTDTQYF. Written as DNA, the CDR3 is TGTGCCAGCAGCTTAGAAGGGGCTCACACAGATACGCAGTATTTT.

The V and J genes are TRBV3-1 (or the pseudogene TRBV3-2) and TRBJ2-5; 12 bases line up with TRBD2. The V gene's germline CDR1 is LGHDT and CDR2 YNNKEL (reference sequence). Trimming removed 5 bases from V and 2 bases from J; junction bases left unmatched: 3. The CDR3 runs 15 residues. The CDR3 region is CASSYLAGGQETQYF. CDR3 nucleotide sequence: TGTGCCAGCAGCTACCTAGCGGGAGGGCAAGAGACCCAGTACTTC.

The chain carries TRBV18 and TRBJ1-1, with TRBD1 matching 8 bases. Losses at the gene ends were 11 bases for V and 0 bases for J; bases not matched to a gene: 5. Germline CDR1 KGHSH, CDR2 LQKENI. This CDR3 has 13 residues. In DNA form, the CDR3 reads TGTGCCGCCAGGGGACAGGTGAACACTGAAGCTTTCTTT. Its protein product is CAARGQVNTEAFF.

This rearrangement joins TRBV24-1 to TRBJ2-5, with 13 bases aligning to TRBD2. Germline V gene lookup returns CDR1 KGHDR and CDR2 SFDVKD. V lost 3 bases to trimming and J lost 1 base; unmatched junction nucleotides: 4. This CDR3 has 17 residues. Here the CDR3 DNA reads TGTGCCACCAGTGATAATCGACTAGCGGGAGGCCAAGAGACCCAGTACTTC. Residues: CATSDNRLAGGQETQYF.

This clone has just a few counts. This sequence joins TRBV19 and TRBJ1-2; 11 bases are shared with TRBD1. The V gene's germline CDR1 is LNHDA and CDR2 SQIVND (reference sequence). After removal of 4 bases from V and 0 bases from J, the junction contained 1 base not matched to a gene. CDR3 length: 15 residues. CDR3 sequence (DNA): TGTGCCAGTAGTACGGGACAGGGGGCTAACTATGGCTACACCTTC. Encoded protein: CASSTGQGANYGYTF.

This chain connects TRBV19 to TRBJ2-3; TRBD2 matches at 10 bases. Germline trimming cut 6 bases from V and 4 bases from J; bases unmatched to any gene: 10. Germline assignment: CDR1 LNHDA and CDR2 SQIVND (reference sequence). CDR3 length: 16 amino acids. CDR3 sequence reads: CASSGPSGSRADTQYF. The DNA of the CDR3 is TGTGCCAGTAGCGGGCCTAGCGGGAGTCGGGCAGATACGCAGTATTTT.

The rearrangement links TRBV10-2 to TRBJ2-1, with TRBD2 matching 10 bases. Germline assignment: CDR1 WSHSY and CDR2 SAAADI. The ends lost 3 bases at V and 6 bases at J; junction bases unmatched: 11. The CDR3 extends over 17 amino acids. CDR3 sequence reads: CASSEMTVASGSNEQFF. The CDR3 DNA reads TGCGCCAGCAGTGAAATGACAGTGGCTAGCGGGAGCAATGAGCAGTTCTTC.

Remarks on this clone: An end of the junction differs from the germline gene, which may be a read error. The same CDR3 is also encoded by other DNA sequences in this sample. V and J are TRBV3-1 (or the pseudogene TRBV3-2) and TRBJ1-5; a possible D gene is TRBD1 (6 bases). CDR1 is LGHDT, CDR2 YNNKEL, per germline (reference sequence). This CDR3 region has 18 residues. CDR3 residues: CASSRGSQGFGWDQPQHF. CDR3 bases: TGTGCCAGCAGCCGAGGATCACAGGGATTTGGATGGGATCAGCCTCAGCATTTT.

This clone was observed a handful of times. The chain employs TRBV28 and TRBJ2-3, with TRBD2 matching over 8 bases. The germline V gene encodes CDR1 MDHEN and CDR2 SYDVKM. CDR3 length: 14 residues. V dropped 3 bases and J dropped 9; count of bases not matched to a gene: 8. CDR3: CASSFPSREGTQYF. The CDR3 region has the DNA TGTGCCAGCAGTTTCCCCTCCCGGGAGGGGACGCAGTATTTT. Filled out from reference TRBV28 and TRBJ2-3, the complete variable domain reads DVKVTQSSRYLVKRTGEKVFLECVQDMDHENMFWYRQDPGLGLRLIYFSYDVKMKEKGDIPEGYSVSREKKERFSLILESASTNQTSMYLCASSFPSREGTQYFGPGTRLTVL.

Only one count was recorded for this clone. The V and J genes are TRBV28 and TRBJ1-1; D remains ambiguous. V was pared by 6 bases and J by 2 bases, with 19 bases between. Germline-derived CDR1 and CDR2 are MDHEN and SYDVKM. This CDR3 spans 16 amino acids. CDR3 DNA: TGTGCCAGCAGAGCTCCGACACGGCCGAGAAACACTGAAGCTTTCTTT. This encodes CASRAPTRPRNTEAFF.

Here the CDR3 reads CASSYRDLANYGYTF. CDR3 nucleotides: TGTGCCAGCAGTTACCGGGACTTAGCTAACTATGGCTACACCTTC. V and J are TRBV6-5 and TRBJ1-2; TRBD1 is a possible D gene (5 bases). The CDR3 length is 15 residues. Germline loops: CDR1 MNHEY, CDR2 SVGAGI. V was cut by 2 bases and J by 0 bases, with 10 bases left in between.